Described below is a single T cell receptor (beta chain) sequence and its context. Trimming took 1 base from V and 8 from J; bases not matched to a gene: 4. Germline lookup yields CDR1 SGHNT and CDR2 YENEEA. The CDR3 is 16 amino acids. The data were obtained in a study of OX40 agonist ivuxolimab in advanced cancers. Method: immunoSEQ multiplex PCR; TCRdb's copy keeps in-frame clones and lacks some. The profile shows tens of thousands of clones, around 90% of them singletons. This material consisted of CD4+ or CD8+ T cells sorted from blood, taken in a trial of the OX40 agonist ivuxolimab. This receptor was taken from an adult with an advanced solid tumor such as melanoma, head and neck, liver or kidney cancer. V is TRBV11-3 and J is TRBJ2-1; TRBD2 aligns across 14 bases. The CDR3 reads CASSLGGLAGAYEQFF. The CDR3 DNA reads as TGTGCCAGCAGCTTAGGGGGACTAGCGGGGGCCTATGAGCAGTTCTTC.